The source of this T cell receptor (beta chain) is a study of blood T cell repertoires in COVID-19. As for the study in general: The United States, Italy and Spain provided the acute and convalescent COVID-19 samples. Nucleic acid was either cDNA or gDNA, and it came from T cells, B-cell-depleted T cells, or PBMCs.

Authors' analysis steps: Nucleated cell counts were estimated from reference gene primer amplification. Clones were sequenced by immunoSEQ multiplex PCR, and TCRdb holds only the in-frame ones, with some missing. V and J calls and clone size follow that table, whereas D and trimming were derived from the DNA. This sample has 55,000 to 65,000 clones, with about 93% found just once. This CDR3 contains 16 residues. The germline V gene has CDR1 SNHLY and CDR2 FYNNEI. This clone occurred a few times. A read error may account for a junction end that differs from germline. Sequencing was performed on peripheral blood. The V gene is TRBV2, the J gene TRBJ2-2; possible D gene TRBD1, 6 bases. The TCR was taken from an elderly woman with active COVID-19. Here the CDR3 DNA reads TGTGCCAGCAGTGAAGGTTTGGGGGCGAAAACCGGGGAGCTGTTTTTT. It translates to CASSEGLGAKTGELFF.